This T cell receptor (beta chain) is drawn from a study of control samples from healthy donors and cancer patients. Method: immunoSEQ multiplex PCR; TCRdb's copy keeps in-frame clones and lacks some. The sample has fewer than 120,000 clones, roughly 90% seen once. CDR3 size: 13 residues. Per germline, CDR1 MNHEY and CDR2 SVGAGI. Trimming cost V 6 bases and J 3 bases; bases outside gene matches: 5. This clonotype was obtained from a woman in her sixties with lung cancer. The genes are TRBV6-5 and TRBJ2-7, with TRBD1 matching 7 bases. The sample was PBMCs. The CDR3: CASSRQGRYEQYF. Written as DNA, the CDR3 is TGTGCCAGCAGCCGACAGGGTCGCTACGAGCAGTACTTC.